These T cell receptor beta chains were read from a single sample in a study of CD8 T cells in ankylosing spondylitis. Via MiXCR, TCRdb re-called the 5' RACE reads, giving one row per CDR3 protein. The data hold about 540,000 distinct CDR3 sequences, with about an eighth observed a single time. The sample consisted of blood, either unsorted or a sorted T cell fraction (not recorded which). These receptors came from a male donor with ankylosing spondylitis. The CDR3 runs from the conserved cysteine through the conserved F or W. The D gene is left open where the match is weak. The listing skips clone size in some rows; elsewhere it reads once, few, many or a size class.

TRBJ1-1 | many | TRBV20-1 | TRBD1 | CTAGWQGAYTEAFF | TGCACGGCAGGCTGGCAGGGGGCGTACACTGAAGCTTTCTTT
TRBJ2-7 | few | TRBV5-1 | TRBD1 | CASSLVIGTAYEQYF | TGCGCCAGCAGCTTGGTTATCGGGACAGCCTACGAGCAGTACTTC
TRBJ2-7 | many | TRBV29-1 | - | CSVGFGGSYEQYF | TGCAGCGTTGGGTTCGGAGGATCCTACGAGCAGTACTTC
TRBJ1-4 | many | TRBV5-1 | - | CASSPRAGDEKLFF | TGCGCCAGCAGCCCTCGGGCAGGGGATGAAAAACTGTTTTTT
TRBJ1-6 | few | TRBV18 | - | CASSRAGAHNSPLHF | TGTGCCAGCTCACGGGCCGGGGCCCATAATTCACCCCTCCACTTT
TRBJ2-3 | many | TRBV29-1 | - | CSVQPGFVLDTQYF | TGCAGCGTGCAACCCGGATTCGTCTTGGATACGCAGTATTTT
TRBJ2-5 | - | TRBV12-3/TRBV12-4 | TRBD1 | CASSQSGGWETQYF | TGTGCCAGCAGCCAATCAGGGGGCTGGGAGACCCAGTACTTC
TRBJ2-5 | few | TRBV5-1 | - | CASSLAQTWYQETQYF | TGCGCCAGCAGCTTGGCACAGACCTGGTACCAAGAGACCCAGTACTTC
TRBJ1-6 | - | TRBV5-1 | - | CASSPRAGDYNSPLHF | TGCGCCAGCAGCCCCCGGGCAGGCGATTATAATTCACCCCTCCACTTT
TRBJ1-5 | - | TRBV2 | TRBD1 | CASSRDSTNQPQHF | TGTGCCAGCAGTCGGGACAGCACCAATCAGCCCCAGCATTTT
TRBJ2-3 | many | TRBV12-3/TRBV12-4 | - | CASSIHRGQRLYF | TGTGCCAGCAGTATCCACCGAGGGCAGCGGCTGTATTTT
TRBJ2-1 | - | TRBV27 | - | CASSLRDGFANEQFF | TGTGCCAGCAGTTTGAGGGACGGATTCGCCAATGAGCAGTTCTTC
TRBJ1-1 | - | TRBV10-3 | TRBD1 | CAIRATGVNTEAFF | TGTGCCATCAGGGCGACAGGGGTGAACACTGAAGCTTTCTTT
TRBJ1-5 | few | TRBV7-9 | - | CASSQWGAGQPQHF | TGTGCCAGCAGCCAATGGGGGGCAGGGCAGCCCCAGCATTTT
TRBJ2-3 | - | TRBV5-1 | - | CASSLTATTDTQYF | TGCGCCAGCAGCCTCACAGCGACCACAGATACGCAGTATTTT
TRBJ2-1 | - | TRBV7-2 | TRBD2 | CASSGGGAGVYNEQFF | TGTGCCAGCAGCGGGGGTGGTGCGGGAGTCTACAATGAGCAGTTCTTC
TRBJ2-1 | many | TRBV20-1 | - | CSAPIPRASSYNEQFF | TGCAGTGCTCCTATCCCCCGGGCAAGCTCCTACAATGAGCAGTTCTTC
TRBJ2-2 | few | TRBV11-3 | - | CASSLPQGRLTGELFF | TGTGCCAGCAGCTTACCCCAGGGACGGTTGACCGGGGAGCTGTTTTTT
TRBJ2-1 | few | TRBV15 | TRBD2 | CATSRSGLAGEWNEQFF | TGTGCCACCAGCAGATCGGGACTAGCGGGAGAGTGGAATGAGCAGTTCTTC
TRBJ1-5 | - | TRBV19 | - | CASKETNQPQHF | TGTGCCAGTAAGGAGACAAATCAGCCCCAGCATTTT
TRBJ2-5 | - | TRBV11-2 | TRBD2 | CASSRLLASGPETQYF | TGTGCCAGCAGCCGCCTGCTAGCTAGCGGCCCGGAGACCCAGTACTTC
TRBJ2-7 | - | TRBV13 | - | CASSSPELYEQYF | TGTGCCAGCAGCTCCCCAGAGCTATACGAGCAGTACTTC
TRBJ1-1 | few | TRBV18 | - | CASSPLQGVNTEAFF | TGTGCCAGCTCACCGCTACAGGGCGTTAACACTGAAGCTTTCTTT